This T cell receptor beta chain was recorded in a study of T cell repertoires in cytomegalovirus infection. Using its own MiXCR run on the reads, TCRdb lists one record per CDR3 protein. Of some 350,000 distinct CDR3 sequences in the sample, approximately 30% were seen once. On this clonotype itself: Its antigen is undetermined.

The source was cultured PBMCs, collected from culture after CMV antigen stimulation. The source of this sequence is a human donor in good health (CMV status not recorded). Some clones in this sample may be carry-over from other donors' samples.

The CDR3 protein is CASSFLGGEPDTQYF. CDR3 DNA: TGTGCCAGCAGCTTTTTGGGAGGAGAACCAGATACGCAGTATTTT. J is TRBJ2-3 and V is TRBV7-3; possibly TRBD2 for D (6 bases). The V end was cut by 3 bases, the J end by 4 bases, with 14 bases between. The length of the CDR3 is 15 residues. CDR1 SGHTA and CDR2 FQGTGA come from the germline V gene.